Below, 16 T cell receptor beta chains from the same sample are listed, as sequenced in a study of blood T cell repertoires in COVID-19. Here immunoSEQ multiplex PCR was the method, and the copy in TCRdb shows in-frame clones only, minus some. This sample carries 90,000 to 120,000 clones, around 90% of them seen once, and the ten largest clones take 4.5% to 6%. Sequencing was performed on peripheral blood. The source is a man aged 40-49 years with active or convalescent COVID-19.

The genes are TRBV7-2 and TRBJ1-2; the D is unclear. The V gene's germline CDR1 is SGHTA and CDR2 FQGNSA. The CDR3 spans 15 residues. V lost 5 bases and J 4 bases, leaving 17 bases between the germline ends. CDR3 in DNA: TGTGCCAGCAGCGACCGGGAACCGCCCTTCTATGGCTACACCTTC. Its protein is CASSDREPPFYGYTF. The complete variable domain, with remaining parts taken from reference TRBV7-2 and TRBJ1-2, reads GAGVSQSPSNKVTEKGKDVELRCDPISGHTALYWYRQSLGQGLEFLIYFQGNSAPDKSGLPSDRFSAERTGGSVSTLTIQRTQQEDSAVYLCASSDREPPFYGYTFGSGTRLTVV.

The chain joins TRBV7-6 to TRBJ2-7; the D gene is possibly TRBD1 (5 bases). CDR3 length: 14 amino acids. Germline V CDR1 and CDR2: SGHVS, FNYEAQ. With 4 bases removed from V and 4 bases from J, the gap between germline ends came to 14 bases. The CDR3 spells CASSSNPTGYEQYF. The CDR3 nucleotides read TGTGCCAGCAGCTCAAACCCCACAGGATACGAGCAGTACTTC.

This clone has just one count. For the CDR3, the DNA is TGTGCCAGCAGTGTGATGTGGGACAGGGGAGGAGATACGCAGTATTTT. The encoded protein is CASSVMWDRGGDTQYF. The J gene is TRBJ2-3, the V gene TRBV2; TRBD1 matches at 10 bases. CDR1 and CDR2 from the germline V gene are SNHLY and FYNNEI. The V gene end was trimmed by 4 bases and the J gene end by 5 bases; junction bases not matched to a gene: 9. The CDR3 extends over 16 amino acids.

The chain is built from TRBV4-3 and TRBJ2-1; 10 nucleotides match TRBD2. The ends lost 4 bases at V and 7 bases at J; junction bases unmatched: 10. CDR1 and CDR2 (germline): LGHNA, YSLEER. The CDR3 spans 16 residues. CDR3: CASSPRGSGRFNEQFF. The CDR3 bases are TGCGCCAGCAGCCCCCGAGGTAGCGGGAGGTTTAATGAGCAGTTCTTC.

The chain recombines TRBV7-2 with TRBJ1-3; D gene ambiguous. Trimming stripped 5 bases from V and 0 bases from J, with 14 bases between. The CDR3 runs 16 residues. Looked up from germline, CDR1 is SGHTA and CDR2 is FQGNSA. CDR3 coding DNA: TGTGCCAGCAGCCATTTAGATAACTTCTCTGGAAACACCATATATTTT. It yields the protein CASSHLDNFSGNTIYF.

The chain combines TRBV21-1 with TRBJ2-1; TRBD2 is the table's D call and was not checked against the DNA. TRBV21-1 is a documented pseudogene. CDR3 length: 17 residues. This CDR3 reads CASSKDSGRASGHEQFF. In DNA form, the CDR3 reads TGTGCCAGCAGCAAAGATAGCGGGAGGGCGTCGGGCCATGAGCAGTTCTTC.

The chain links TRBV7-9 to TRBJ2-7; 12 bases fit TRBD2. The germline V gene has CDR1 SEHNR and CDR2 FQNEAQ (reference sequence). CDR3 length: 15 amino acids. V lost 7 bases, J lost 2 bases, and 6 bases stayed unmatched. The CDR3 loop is CASNVGLAGTYEQYF. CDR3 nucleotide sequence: TGTGCCAGCAATGTCGGACTAGCGGGAACCTACGAGCAGTACTTC.

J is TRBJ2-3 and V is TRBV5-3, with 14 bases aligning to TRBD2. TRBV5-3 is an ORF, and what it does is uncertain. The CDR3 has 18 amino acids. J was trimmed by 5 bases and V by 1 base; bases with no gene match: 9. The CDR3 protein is CARSLPRLAGGRGDTQYF. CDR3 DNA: TGTGCCAGAAGCTTGCCCCGACTAGCGGGAGGGCGTGGAGATACGCAGTATTTT.

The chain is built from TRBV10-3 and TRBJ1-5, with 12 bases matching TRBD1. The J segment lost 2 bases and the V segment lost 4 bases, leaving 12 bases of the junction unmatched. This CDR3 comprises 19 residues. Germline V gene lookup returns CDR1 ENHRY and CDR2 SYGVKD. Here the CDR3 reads CAISATGTGGRVGNQPQHF. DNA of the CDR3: TGTGCCATCAGTGCGACCGGGACAGGGGGCAGGGTTGGCAATCAGCCCCAGCATTTT.

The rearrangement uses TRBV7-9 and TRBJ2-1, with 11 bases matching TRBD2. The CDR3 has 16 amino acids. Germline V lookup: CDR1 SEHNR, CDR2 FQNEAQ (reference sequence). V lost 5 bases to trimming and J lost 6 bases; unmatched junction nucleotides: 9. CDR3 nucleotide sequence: TGTGCCAGCAGCCGAGTTAGCGGGAGGGCCCTCAATGAGCAGTTCTTC. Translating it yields CASSRVSGRALNEQFF.

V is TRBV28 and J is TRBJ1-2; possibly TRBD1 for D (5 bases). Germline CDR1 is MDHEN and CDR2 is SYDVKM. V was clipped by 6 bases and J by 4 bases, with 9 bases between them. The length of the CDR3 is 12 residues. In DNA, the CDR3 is TGTGCCAGCAGCATGACAGTCTATGGCTACACCTTC. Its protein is CASSMTVYGYTF.

The CDR3 bases are TGTGCCAGCACCCTGACAGGGGCCTACGAGCAGTACTTC. Amino acids: CASTLTGAYEQYF. The J gene is TRBJ2-7, the V gene TRBV12-3 or TRBV12-4, with 8 bases fitting TRBD1. The CDR3 totals 13 residues. J gave up 2 bases and V 7 bases, and 4 bases lay outside the gene matches.

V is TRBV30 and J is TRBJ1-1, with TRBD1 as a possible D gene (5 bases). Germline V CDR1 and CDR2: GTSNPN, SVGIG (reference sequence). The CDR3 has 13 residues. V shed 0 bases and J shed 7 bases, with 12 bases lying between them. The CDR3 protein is CAWSVGRGNEAFF. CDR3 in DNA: TGTGCCTGGAGTGTAGGTCGGGGGAATGAAGCTTTCTTT.

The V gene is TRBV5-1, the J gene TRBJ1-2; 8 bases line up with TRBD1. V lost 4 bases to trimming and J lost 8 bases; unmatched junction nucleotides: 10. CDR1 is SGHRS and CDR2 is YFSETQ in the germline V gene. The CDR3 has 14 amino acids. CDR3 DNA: TGCGCCAGCAGCGATCGACAGGGGCGAGGAGGCTACACCTTC. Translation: CASSDRQGRGGYTF.

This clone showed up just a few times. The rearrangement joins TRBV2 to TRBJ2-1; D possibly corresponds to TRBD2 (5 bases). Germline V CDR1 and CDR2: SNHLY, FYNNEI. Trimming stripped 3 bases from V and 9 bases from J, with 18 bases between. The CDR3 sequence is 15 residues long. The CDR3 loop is CASSEGLRGYGEQFF. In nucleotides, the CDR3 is TGTGCCAGCAGTGAGGGTCTCCGGGGTTACGGTGAGCAGTTCTTC.

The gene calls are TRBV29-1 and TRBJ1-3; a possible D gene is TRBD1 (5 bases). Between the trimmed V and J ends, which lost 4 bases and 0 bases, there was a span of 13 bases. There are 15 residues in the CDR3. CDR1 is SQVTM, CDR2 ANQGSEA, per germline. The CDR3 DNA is TGCAGCGTTGGAGGGACTGGGGGCTCTGGAAACACCATATATTTT. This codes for CSVGGTGGSGNTIYF.